The table lists the clone carrying this T cell receptor beta chain with many counts. From the RT-PCR reads, TCRdb called clonotypes with MiXCR, one entry per CDR3 protein. The repertoire consists of around 700,000 distinct CDR3 sequences, with approximately 14% occurring once and the leading ten covering 3.6%. Trimming pared 0 bases from V and 5 bases from J, leaving 5 bases between. CDR3 size: 12 residues. Germline lookup yields CDR1 ENHRY and CDR2 SYGVKD. Sample: memory CD4+ T cells from blood. The chain combines TRBV10-3 with TRBJ2-7; D unresolved. This receptor was taken from a female donor in good health, serving as a healthy control. CDR3 DNA sequence: TGTGCCATCAGTGAGTCAAGGGACGAGCAGTACTTC. Amino acids: CAISESRDEQYF.